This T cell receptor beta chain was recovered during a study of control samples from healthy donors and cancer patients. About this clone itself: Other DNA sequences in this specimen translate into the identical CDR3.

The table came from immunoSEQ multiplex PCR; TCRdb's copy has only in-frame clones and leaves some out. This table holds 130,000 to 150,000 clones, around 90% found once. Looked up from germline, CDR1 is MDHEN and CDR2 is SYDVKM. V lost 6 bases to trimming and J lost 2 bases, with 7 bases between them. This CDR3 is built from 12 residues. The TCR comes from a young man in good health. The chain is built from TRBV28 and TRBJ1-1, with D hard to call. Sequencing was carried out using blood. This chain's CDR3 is CASRTVNTEAFF. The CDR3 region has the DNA TGTGCCAGCAGAACAGTCAACACTGAAGCTTTCTTT.